What follows is one T cell receptor beta chain and its context. V shed 1 base and J shed 12 bases, with 22 bases lying between them. The CDR3 runs 16 residues. Germline-derived CDR1 and CDR2 are SGHVS and FQNEAQ. These data come from a study of blood T cell repertoires in COVID-19. Study in general: COVID-19 samples, acute and convalescent, were from the United States, Italy and Spain. T cells, B-cell-depleted T cells, or PBMCs provided the cDNA or gDNA that served as material.

Authors' analysis steps: How many nucleated cells were present was estimated from reference gene primer amplification. The method was immunoSEQ multiplex PCR; TCRdb's version includes in-frame clones alone and lacks a portion of them. The D gene and trimming were derived from the DNA, and the V and J assignments and clone size from that table. The sample includes approximately 300,000 clones, 85% to 90% of them seen just once. The specimen sequenced was peripheral blood. This TCR was recovered from a woman aged 40 to 50 with acute or convalescent COVID-19. The chain combines TRBV7-8 with TRBJ2-1; tentatively, D is TRBD1 (6 bases). CDR3 sequence (DNA): TGTGCCAGCAGCTTAGAAGGGTGGGGGCCTCAGAAATGGCAGTTCTTC. It specifies CASSLEGWGPQKWQFF.